This T cell receptor beta chain emerged from a study of PD-L1 blockade in urothelial cancer. Study-level information: Atezolizumab, begun by patients in the mid-2010s, was given at 1,200 mg intravenously every 3 weeks. The median number of T cells present in blood samples was about 130,000. Study-level points and caveats: Below-median blood TCR clonality before treatment forecast better survival.

The method was immunoSEQ multiplex PCR; TCRdb's version includes in-frame clones alone and lacks a portion of them. Of 55,000 to 70,000 clones in the sample, 86% were seen once. A word on this clone: Its antigen is unknown.

The source of this sequence is a man in his forties or fifties with urothelial cancer. The source material was PBMCs, sampled around atezolizumab (anti-PD-L1) treatment.

The CDR3 protein is CASSLLTSTRNTEAFF. CDR3 sequence (DNA): TGTGCCAGCAGCCTACTAACCTCAACACGGAACACTGAAGCTTTCTTT. The J gene is TRBJ1-1, the V gene TRBV7-3; no firm D call. Trimming took off 5 bases at V and 1 base at J, with 17 bases between the two ends. Germline assignment: CDR1 SGHTA and CDR2 FQGTGA. This CDR3 spans 16 amino acids. Filled out from reference TRBV7-3 and TRBJ1-1, the complete variable domain reads GAGVSQTPSNKVTEKGKYVELRCDPISGHTALYWYRQSLGQGPEFLIYFQGTGAADDSGLPNDRFFAVRPEGSVSTLKIQRTERGDSAVYLCASSLLTSTRNTEAFFGQGTRLTVV.